Listed here are 9 T cell receptor beta chains from one sample, sequenced in a study of Ad26.COV2.S vaccination and SARS-CoV-2 variants. Assay: immunoSEQ multiplex PCR; the TCRdb copy retains only in-frame clones and omits some. The data show around 250,000 clones, with 87% seen just once and 2.9% held by the top ten. Sample treatment: roughly 20 received Ad26.COV2.S at low or high dose, single or two shots; 5 received placebo; per-sample allocation not given. On day 63 after the first injection, vaccine and placebo recipients gave samples. This specimen was peripheral blood, taken in a trial of Ad26.COV2.S vaccine versus placebo. These receptors were collected from a person between 18 and 65 years old who received the Ad26.COV2.S COVID-19 vaccine or a placebo.

The rearrangement links TRBV6-5 to TRBJ2-3; D not certain. Germline CDR1 reads MNHEY; CDR2 reads SVGAGI. The CDR3 runs 12 residues. V was cut by 2 bases and J by 4 bases, with 4 bases left in between. The CDR3 DNA follows: TGTGCCAGCAGTTACGGGTCAGATACGCAGTATTTT. Encoded protein: CASSYGSDTQYF.

The gene calls are TRBV27 and TRBJ1-2, with 10 positions matching TRBD1. Germline trimming cut 5 bases from V and 7 bases from J; bases unmatched to any gene: 10. Germline lookup yields CDR1 MNHEY and CDR2 SMNVEV (reference sequence). CDR3 length equals 15 residues. DNA of the CDR3: TGTGCCAGCAGTCCCCGCGGGACAGGGGCGAGTGGCTACACCTTC. This translates into CASSPRGTGASGYTF.

This chain uses TRBV6-2 or TRBV6-3 with TRBJ2-3, with D maybe TRBD2 (6 bases). The CDR3 consists of 15 residues. Trimming removed 3 bases from V and 2 bases from J, with 12 bases in between. From germline, CDR1 is MNHEY and CDR2 SVGEGT. CDR3 sequence: CASSYAGFHTDTQYF. As DNA, the CDR3 is TGTGCCAGCAGTTATGCGGGATTCCACACAGATACGCAGTATTTT.

This sequence joins TRBV19 and TRBJ1-1; D remains ambiguous. The germline V gene has CDR1 LNHDA and CDR2 SQIVND (reference sequence). The CDR3 sequence is 14 residues long. Trimming shortened V by 6 bases and J by 5 bases, and 16 bases separated the two germline ends. CDR3 bases: TGTGCCAGTAGAAGCCTGCGGGTGAGGACTGAAGCTTTCTTT. This encodes CASRSLRVRTEAFF.

Notes on this clone: Additional DNA sequences in this sample encode the identical CDR3. This chain uses TRBV19 with TRBJ2-3; no clear D. Germline V gene data show CDR1 as LNHDA and CDR2 as SQIVND (reference sequence). The CDR3 loop spans 12 amino acids. V was clipped by 1 base and J by 6 bases, with 5 bases between them. CDR3 in DNA: TGTGCCAGTAGTATAGGGGGTGATACGCAGTATTTT. It yields the protein CASSIGGDTQYF.

Remarks on this clone: This sample includes further DNA sequences coding for the same CDR3. The rearrangement uses TRBV18 and TRBJ2-5; D might be TRBD1 (6 bases). The ends were cut back, 2 bases at V and 0 bases at J, with 7 bases in the middle. The CDR3 spans 14 residues. Germline-derived CDR1 and CDR2 are KGHSH and LQKENI. The CDR3 loop is CASSPDRYQETQYF. The CDR3 coding sequence is TGTGCCAGCTCACCAGACAGGTACCAAGAGACCCAGTACTTC.

The chain joins TRBV3-1 (or the pseudogene TRBV3-2) to TRBJ1-5; 11 nucleotides match TRBD1. This CDR3 has 16 residues. Germline trimming cut 3 bases from V and 5 bases from J; bases unmatched to any gene: 6. Germline-derived CDR1 and CDR2 are LGHDT and YNNKEL (reference sequence). The CDR3 region is CASSQWGQGGDQPQHF. The DNA for the CDR3 is TGTGCCAGCAGCCAGTGGGGACAGGGGGGCGATCAGCCCCAGCATTTT.

The gene calls are TRBV7-6 and TRBJ2-2; D might be TRBD1 (6 bases). Germline V CDR1 and CDR2: SGHVS, FNYEAQ. The CDR3 covers 15 residues. Trimming took 1 base from V and 5 from J, leaving 11 bases between them. CDR3: CASSLVSQGTGELFF. The CDR3 region has the DNA TGTGCCAGCAGCTTAGTATCCCAGGGGACCGGGGAGCTGTTTTTT.

The chain joins TRBV25-1 to TRBJ2-1, with 11 positions matching TRBD2. Germline V gene data show CDR1 as MGHDK and CDR2 as SYGVNS. The length of the CDR3 is 15 residues. V was pared by 2 bases and J by 6 bases, with 3 bases of the junction left unmatched. The DNA for the CDR3 is TGTGCCAGCAGTGAACTAGCGGGAGGTCGCAATGAGCAGTTCTTC. As protein: CASSELAGGRNEQFF.